These 17 T cell receptor beta chains were sequenced from one sample in a study of Ad26.COV2.S vaccination and SARS-CoV-2 variants. Clones were read by immunoSEQ multiplex PCR, and TCRdb kept only the in-frame ones, dropping some. The sample lists a few hundred thousand clones, around 91% occurring once. The treatment is: 15 to 20 received Ad26.COV2.S at low or high dose, single or two shots; about 5 received placebo; per-sample allocation not given. Each sample was drawn 63 days after the first injection (of vaccine or placebo). The sample in question was peripheral blood, obtained in a trial of Ad26.COV2.S vaccine versus placebo. These receptors all stem from a person between 18 and 59 years old who received the Ad26.COV2.S COVID-19 vaccine or a placebo.

The sample holds one count of this clone. The rearrangement uses TRBV7-6 and TRBJ2-1, with D possibly being TRBD2 (6 bases). The CDR3 covers 15 residues. The V end was cut by 1 base, the J end by 4 bases, with 11 bases between. Per the germline V gene, CDR1 is SGHVS and CDR2 is FNYEAQ. CDR3 in DNA: TGTGCCAGCAGCTTAGATGCAGGGAGGTACAATGAGCAGTTCTTC. Translated, it gives CASSLDAGRYNEQFF.

J is TRBJ2-7 and V is TRBV19; D remains unclear. Germline V gene lookup returns CDR1 LNHDA and CDR2 SQIVND (reference sequence). The CDR3 runs to 15 residues. The V end lost 2 bases, the J end lost 0 bases, and 11 bases lay between the germline ends. Here the CDR3 DNA reads TGTGCCAGTAGTATAAGCGTGGCAGACTCCTACGAGCAGTACTTC. The encoded protein is CASSISVADSYEQYF.

The chain employs TRBV4-1 and TRBJ1-5; no clear D gene. Per the germline V gene, CDR1 is MGHRA and CDR2 is YSYEKL. Trimming removed 1 base at V and 7 bases at J, with 17 bases between. This CDR3 comprises 16 residues. CDR3 bases: TGCGCCAGCAGCCAAGGGCCCTCCCGGCGTGGGCAGCCCCAGCATTTT. Translating gives CASSQGPSRRGQPQHF.

The V call is TRBV9, the J call TRBJ2-1; possibly TRBD2 for D (5 bases). Germline CDR1 and CDR2: SGDLS and YYNGEE. The CDR3 contains 13 residues. Trimming removed 4 bases from V and 6 bases from J, with 11 bases in between. CDR3 amino acids: CASSYGRGNEQFF. CDR3 bases: TGTGCCAGCAGCTACGGACGGGGCAATGAGCAGTTCTTC.

The V gene is TRBV5-1, the J gene TRBJ2-1, with unresolved D. Deletions cut 0 bases from V and 9 bases from J, with 10 bases between. Germline V gene data show CDR1 as SGHRS and CDR2 as YFSETQ. The CDR3 length is 13 residues. CDR3 DNA sequence: TGCGCCAGCAGCTTGGCACCCCAGAGTGAGCAGTTCTTC. It is translated as CASSLAPQSEQFF.

This clone has just one count. The chain links TRBV25-1 to TRBJ2-5; 10 positions match TRBD2. The CDR3 length is 15 residues. Germline CDR1 and CDR2: MGHDK and SYGVNS. Trimming removed 1 base from V and 4 bases from J; junction bases left unmatched: 3. DNA for the CDR3: TGTGCCAGCAGTGAATCACTAGCGGGGACAGAGACCCAGTACTTC. Translated: CASSESLAGTETQYF.

The chain recombines TRBV29-1 with TRBJ2-7; TRBD1 might be the D (6 bases). The CDR3 is made up of 15 amino acids. Germline-derived CDR1 and CDR2 are SQVTM and ANQGSEA. V lost 2 bases and J 7 bases, leaving 21 bases between the germline ends. In DNA form, the CDR3 reads TGCAGCGTTGAAATCTCGGGGCTTGGGGGCTGGGAGCAGTACTTC. Protein sequence: CSVEISGLGGWEQYF.

J is TRBJ2-7 and V is TRBV9; D may be TRBD2 (5 bases). Germline values: CDR1 SGDLS, CDR2 YYNGEE. The CDR3 spans 15 residues. V gave up 1 base and J gave up 2 bases, with 13 bases separating them. The CDR3 loop reads CASSVQAGNTYEQYF. The DNA of the CDR3 is TGTGCCAGCAGCGTACAGGCGGGTAATACCTACGAGCAGTACTTC.

The chain has TRBV10-2 and TRBJ1-1; D may be TRBD1 (6 bases). The V and J ends lost 2 bases and 8 bases respectively, with 9 bases between them. The CDR3 consists of 12 residues. The germline V gene encodes CDR1 WSHSY and CDR2 SAAADI. The CDR3 here is CASSEEGGEAFF. In DNA, the CDR3 is TGCGCCAGCAGTGAGGAGGGGGGAGAAGCTTTCTTT.

As to this clone: Other nucleotide sequences from this sample produce the same CDR3. V usage is TRBV9 and J usage is TRBJ1-2; D uncertain. CDR1 SGDLS and CDR2 YYNGEE come from the germline V gene. Trimming shortened V by 3 bases and J by 1 base, and 7 bases separated the two germline ends. This CDR3 is built from 13 residues. The DNA of the CDR3 is TGTGCCAGCAGCGCGATAGGTAACTATGGCTACACCTTC. Its translation is CASSAIGNYGYTF.

This chain links TRBV11-3 with TRBJ1-1; the D gene is possibly TRBD1 (6 bases). V gave up 3 bases and J gave up 1 base, with 12 bases separating them. CDR1 is SGHNT and CDR2 is YENEEA in the germline V gene. CDR3 length equals 15 residues. The CDR3 region has the DNA TGTGCCAGCAGCTTTAGTGGGACACAGAACACTGAAGCTTTCTTT. Translating gives CASSFSGTQNTEAFF.

The V gene is TRBV19, the J gene TRBJ1-2; TRBD1 aligns across 8 bases. This CDR3 comprises 15 residues. Germline V gives CDR1 LNHDA, CDR2 SQIVND (reference sequence). The ends lost 5 bases at V and 2 bases at J; junction bases unmatched: 7. The CDR3 bases are TGTGCCAGTAGTCCCCCGGACAGGGCCAACTATGGCTACACCTTC. It specifies CASSPPDRANYGYTF.

This chain joins TRBV18 and TRBJ2-7; either TRBD1 or TRBD2 may supply D (5 bases each). V lost 2 bases, J lost 6 bases, and 8 bases lay in between. There are 12 residues in the CDR3. The germline V gene has CDR1 KGHSH and CDR2 LQKENI. CDR3 nucleotides: TGTGCCAGCTCACCATCGGGGCCCGAGCAGTACTTC. Protein product: CASSPSGPEQYF. Full variable domain (rest looked up from reference TRBV18 and TRBJ2-7): NAGVMQNPRHLVRRRGQEARLRCSPMKGHSHVYWYRQLPEEGLKFMVYLQKENIIDESGMPKERFSAEFPKEGPSILRIQQVVRGDSAAYFCASSPSGPEQYFGPGTRLTVT.

This chain connects TRBV3-1 (or the pseudogene TRBV3-2) to TRBJ2-1; 10 bases fit TRBD2. CDR3 length: 18 residues. Germline assignment: CDR1 LGHDT and CDR2 YNNKEL (reference sequence). J was trimmed by 4 bases and V by 1 base; bases with no gene match: 10. For the CDR3, the DNA is TGTGCCAGCAGCCAAGCGGCTAGCGGGAGTTGGGGATACAATGAGCAGTTCTTC. The encoded protein is CASSQAASGSWGYNEQFF.

The chain employs TRBV5-5 and TRBJ1-4; TRBD1 aligns across 8 bases. CDR1 is SGHKS, CDR2 YYEKEE, per germline (reference sequence). The length of the CDR3 is 15 residues. V lost 4 bases to trimming and J lost 3 bases; unmatched junction nucleotides: 5. The CDR3 is CASSPPQGANEKLFF. CDR3 in DNA: TGTGCCAGCAGCCCCCCACAGGGGGCTAATGAAAAACTGTTTTTT. The entire variable domain, with the rest obtained from reference TRBV5-5 and TRBJ1-4, is as follows: DAGVTQSPTHLIKTRGQQVTLRCSPISGHKSVSWYQQVLGQGPQFIFQYYEKEERGRGNFPDRFSARQFPNYSSELNVNALLLGDSALYLCASSPPQGANEKLFFGSGTQLSVL.

CDR3: CASSPTPARDEQYF. As DNA, the CDR3 is TGTGCCAGCAGCCCCACCCCGGCTAGAGACGAGCAGTACTTC. The chain has TRBV7-8 and TRBJ2-7; no firm D call. The CDR3 has 14 residues. V was cut by 5 bases and J by 5 bases, with 16 bases left in between. In germline, CDR1 is SGHVS, CDR2 FQNEAQ.

The V and J genes are TRBV30 and TRBJ2-1, with 7 nucleotides matching TRBD2. V gave up 4 bases and J gave up 8 bases; unmatched junction bases: 5. CDR3 length: 12 amino acids. Germline V lookup: CDR1 GTSNPN, CDR2 SVGIG (reference sequence). CDR3 protein: CAWMGGRDEQFF. DNA for the CDR3: TGTGCCTGGATGGGAGGGAGGGATGAGCAGTTCTTC.